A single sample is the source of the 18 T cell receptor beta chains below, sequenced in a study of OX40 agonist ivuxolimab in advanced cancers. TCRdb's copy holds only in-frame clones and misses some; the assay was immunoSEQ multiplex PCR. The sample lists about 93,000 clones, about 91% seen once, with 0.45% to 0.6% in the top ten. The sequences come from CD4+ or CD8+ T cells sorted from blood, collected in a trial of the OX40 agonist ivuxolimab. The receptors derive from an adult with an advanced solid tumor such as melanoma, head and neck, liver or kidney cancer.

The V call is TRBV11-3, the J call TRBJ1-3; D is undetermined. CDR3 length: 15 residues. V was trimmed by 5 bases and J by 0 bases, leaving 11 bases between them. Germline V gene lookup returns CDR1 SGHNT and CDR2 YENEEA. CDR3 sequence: CASSTHRSSGNTIYF. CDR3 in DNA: TGTGCCAGCAGCACCCACAGAAGCTCTGGAAACACCATATATTTT. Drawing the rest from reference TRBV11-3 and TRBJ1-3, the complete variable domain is EAGVVQSPRYKIIEKKQPVAFWCNPISGHNTLYWYLQNLGQGPELLIRYENEEAVDDSQLPKDRFSAERLKGVDSTLKIQPAELGDSAVYLCASSTHRSSGNTIYFGEGSWLTVV.

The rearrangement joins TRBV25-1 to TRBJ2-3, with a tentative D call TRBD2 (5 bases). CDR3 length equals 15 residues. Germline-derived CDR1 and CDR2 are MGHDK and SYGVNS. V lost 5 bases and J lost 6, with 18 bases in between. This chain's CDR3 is CASSQEDGSLDTQYF. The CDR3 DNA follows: TGTGCCAGCAGTCAGGAGGACGGCTCGCTGGATACGCAGTATTTT.

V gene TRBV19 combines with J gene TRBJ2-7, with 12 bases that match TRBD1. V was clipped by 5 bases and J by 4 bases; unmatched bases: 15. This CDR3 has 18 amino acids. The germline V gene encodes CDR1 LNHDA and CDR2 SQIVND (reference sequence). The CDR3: CASSLSRSGTGGWYEQYF. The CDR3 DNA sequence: TGTGCCAGTAGTCTATCCCGATCCGGGACAGGGGGCTGGTACGAGCAGTACTTC. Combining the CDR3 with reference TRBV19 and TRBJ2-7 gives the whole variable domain DGGITQSPKYLFRKEGQNVTLSCEQNLNHDAMYWYRQDPGQGLRLIYYSQIVNDFQKGDIAEGYSVSREKKESFPLTVTSAQKNPTAFYLCASSLSRSGTGGWYEQYFGPGTRLTVT.

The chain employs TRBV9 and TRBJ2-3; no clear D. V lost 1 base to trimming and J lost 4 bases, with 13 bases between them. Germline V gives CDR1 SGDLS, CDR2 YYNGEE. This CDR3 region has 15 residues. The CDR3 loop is CASSVSYGPPDTQYF. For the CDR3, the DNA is TGTGCCAGCAGCGTAAGTTACGGCCCCCCAGATACGCAGTATTTT.

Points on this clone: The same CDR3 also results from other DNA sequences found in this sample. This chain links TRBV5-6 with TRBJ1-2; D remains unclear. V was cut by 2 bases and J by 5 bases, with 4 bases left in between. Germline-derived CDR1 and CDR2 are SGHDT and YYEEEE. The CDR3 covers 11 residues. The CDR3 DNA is TGTGCCAGCAGCTTTAGGTATGGCTACACCTTC. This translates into CASSFRYGYTF.

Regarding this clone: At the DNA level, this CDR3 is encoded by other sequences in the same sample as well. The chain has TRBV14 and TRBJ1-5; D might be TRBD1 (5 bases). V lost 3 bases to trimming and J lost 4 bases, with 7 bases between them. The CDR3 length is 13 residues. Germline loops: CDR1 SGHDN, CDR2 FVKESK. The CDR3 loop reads CASSQGPNQPQHF. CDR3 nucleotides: TGTGCCAGCAGCCAGGGGCCGAATCAGCCCCAGCATTTT.

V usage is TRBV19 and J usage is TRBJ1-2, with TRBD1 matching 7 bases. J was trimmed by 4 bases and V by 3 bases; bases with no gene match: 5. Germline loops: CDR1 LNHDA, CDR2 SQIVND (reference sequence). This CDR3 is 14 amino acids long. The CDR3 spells CASSMGQTTYGYTF. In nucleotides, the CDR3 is TGTGCCAGTAGTATGGGACAGACAACCTATGGCTACACCTTC.

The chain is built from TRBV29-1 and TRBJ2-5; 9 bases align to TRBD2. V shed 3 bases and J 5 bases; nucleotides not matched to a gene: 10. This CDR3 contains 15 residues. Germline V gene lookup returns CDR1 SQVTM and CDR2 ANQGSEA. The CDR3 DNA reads TGCAGCGTTGAGGGCGGGGGGGCCTTTTGGGAGACCCAGTACTTC. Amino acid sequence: CSVEGGGAFWETQYF.

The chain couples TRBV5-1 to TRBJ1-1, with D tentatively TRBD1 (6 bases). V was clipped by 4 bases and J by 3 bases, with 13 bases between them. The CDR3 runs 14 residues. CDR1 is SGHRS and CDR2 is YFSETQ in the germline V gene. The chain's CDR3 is CASSPGVRDTEAFF. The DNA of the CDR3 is TGCGCCAGCAGCCCAGGGGTCAGGGACACTGAAGCTTTCTTT. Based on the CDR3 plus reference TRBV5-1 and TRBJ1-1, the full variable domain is KAGVTQTPRYLIKTRGQQVTLSCSPISGHRSVSWYQQTPGQGLQFLFEYFSETQRNKGNFPGRFSGRQFSNSRSEMNVSTLELGDSALYLCASSPGVRDTEAFFGQGTRLTVV.

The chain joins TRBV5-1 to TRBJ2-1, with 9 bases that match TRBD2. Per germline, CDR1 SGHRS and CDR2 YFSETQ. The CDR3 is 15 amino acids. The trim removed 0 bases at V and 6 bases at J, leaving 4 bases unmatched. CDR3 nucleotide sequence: TGCGCCAGCAGCTTGGTAGCGGGGGCGGCCAATGAGCAGTTCTTC. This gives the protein CASSLVAGAANEQFF.

CDR3 loop: CASSPSGTASYEQYF. The CDR3 DNA reads TGTGCCAGCAGCCCGTCCGGGACAGCATCCTACGAGCAGTACTTC. This rearrangement joins TRBV5-5 to TRBJ2-7; 7 bases line up with TRBD1. Germline CDR1 SGHKS, CDR2 YYEKEE (reference sequence). V was pared by 4 bases and J by 1 base, with 8 bases of the junction left unmatched. The CDR3 covers 15 residues.

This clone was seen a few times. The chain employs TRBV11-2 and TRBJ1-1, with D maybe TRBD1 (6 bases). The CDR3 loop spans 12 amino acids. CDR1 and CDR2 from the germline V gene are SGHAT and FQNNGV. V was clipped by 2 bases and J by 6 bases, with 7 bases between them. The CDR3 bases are TGTGCCAGCAGCTTAAACAGGGCTGAAGCTTTCTTT. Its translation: CASSLNRAEAFF.

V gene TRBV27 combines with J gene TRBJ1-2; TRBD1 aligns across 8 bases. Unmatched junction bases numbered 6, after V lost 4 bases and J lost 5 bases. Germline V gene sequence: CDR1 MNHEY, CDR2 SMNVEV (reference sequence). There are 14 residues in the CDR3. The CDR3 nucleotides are TGTGCCAGCAGTTCACCAGGGGGCTGGTATGGCTACACCTTC. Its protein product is CASSSPGGWYGYTF.

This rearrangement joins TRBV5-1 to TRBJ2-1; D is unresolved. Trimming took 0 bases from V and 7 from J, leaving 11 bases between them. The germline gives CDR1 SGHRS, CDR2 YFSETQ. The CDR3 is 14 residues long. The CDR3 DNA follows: TGCGCCAGCAGCTTGGAATCAGAAAGGAATGAGCAGTTCTTC. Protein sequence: CASSLESERNEQFF. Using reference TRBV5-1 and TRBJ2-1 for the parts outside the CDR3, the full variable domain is KAGVTQTPRYLIKTRGQQVTLSCSPISGHRSVSWYQQTPGQGLQFLFEYFSETQRNKGNFPGRFSGRQFSNSRSEMNVSTLELGDSALYLCASSLESERNEQFFGPGTRLTVL.

The CDR3 loop is CASSLGGPNTEAFF. The CDR3 coding sequence is TGCGCCAGCAGCTTGGGCGGACCGAACACTGAAGCTTTCTTT. The J gene is TRBJ1-1, the V gene TRBV4-1; D remains unclear. This CDR3 spans 14 amino acids. From germline, CDR1 is MGHRA and CDR2 YSYEKL. Trimming took 5 bases from V and 1 from J, leaving 11 bases between them.

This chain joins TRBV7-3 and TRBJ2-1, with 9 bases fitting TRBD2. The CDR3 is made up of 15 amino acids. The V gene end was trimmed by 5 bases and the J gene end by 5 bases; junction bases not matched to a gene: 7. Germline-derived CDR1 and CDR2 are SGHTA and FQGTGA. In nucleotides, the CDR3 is TGTGCCAGCAGCCCGGGACTAGCAGGCCACAATGAGCAGTTCTTC. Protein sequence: CASSPGLAGHNEQFF.

CDR3 amino acids: CACFSSTDTQYF. In DNA form, the CDR3 reads TGTGCCTGCTTCTCTAGCACAGATACGCAGTATTTT. V and J are TRBV30 and TRBJ2-3; D is unresolved. V lost 6 bases and J lost 0, with 7 bases in between. The V gene's germline CDR1 is GTSNPN and CDR2 SVGIG (reference sequence). The CDR3 length is 12 residues.

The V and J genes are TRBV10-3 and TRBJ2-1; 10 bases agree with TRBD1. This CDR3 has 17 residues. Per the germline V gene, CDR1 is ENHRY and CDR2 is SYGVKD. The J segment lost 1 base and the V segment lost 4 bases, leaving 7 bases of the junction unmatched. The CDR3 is CAISGQDRGASYNEQFF. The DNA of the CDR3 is TGTGCCATCAGTGGCCAGGACAGGGGGGCATCCTACAATGAGCAGTTCTTC.